What follows are 8 T cell receptor beta chains derived from one specimen sequenced in a study of T cells in localized non-small cell lung cancer. Clones were sequenced by immunoSEQ multiplex PCR, and TCRdb holds only the in-frame ones, with some missing. The sample lists around 30,000 clones; 88% were seen once. Source: peripheral blood, taken before any cancer treatment. These receptors were collected from a female donor over 55 with stage III squamous cell lung carcinoma.

This chain links TRBV6-5 with TRBJ2-7; 8 nucleotides agree with TRBD1. The V and J ends lost 5 bases and 2 bases, in that order; junction bases with no gene match: 5. The germline V gene has CDR1 MNHEY and CDR2 SVGAGI. The CDR3 loop spans 14 amino acids. The CDR3 DNA sequence: TGTGCCAGCAGTCAACCGGACAGGGCCTACGAGCAGTACTTC. Its protein product is CASSQPDRAYEQYF.

This chain uses TRBV6-1 with TRBJ2-7, with D possibly matching TRBD1 (7 bases). This CDR3 contains 14 residues. V shed 8 bases and J shed 0 bases, with 14 bases lying between them. Germline V gene data show CDR1 as MNHNS and CDR2 as SASEGT. CDR3: CASRPGGSSYEQYF. As DNA, the CDR3 is TGTGCCAGCCGGCCAGGGGGGAGCTCCTACGAGCAGTACTTC.

The rearrangement joins TRBV18 to TRBJ2-5; TRBD1 aligns across 10 bases. V lost 3 bases and J lost 4; bases outside the gene matches: 2. Germline-derived CDR1 and CDR2 are KGHSH and LQKENI. The CDR3 is 14 amino acids. The CDR3 DNA reads TGTGCCAGCTCACCGGGGGACAGGGGAGAGACCCAGTACTTC. It encodes CASSPGDRGETQYF.

The chain recombines TRBV28 with TRBJ2-7; TRBD1 or TRBD2 may be the D gene (6 bases each). Trimming shortened V by 5 bases and J by 0 bases, and 17 bases separated the two germline ends. The germline gives CDR1 MDHEN, CDR2 SYDVKM. This CDR3 spans 16 amino acids. The DNA of the CDR3 is TGTGCCAGCAGTAGTCTCGGGGGCTCGAGCTCCTACGAGCAGTACTTC. This gives the protein CASSSLGGSSSYEQYF.

This chain links TRBV7-6 with TRBJ2-5, with a weak D call TRBD2 (6 bases). V lost 4 bases and J 5 bases, leaving 14 bases between the germline ends. Germline CDR1 SGHVS, CDR2 FNYEAQ. The CDR3 covers 14 residues. The CDR3 loop is CASSSPSEAETQYF. The DNA for the CDR3 is TGTGCCAGCAGCTCCCCTAGCGAGGCGGAGACCCAGTACTTC.

This clone has only a few counts. The J gene is TRBJ1-3, the V gene TRBV30, with D unresolved. The V and J ends lost 5 bases and 2 bases respectively, with 4 bases between them. In germline, CDR1 is GTSNPN, CDR2 SVGIG (reference sequence). CDR3 size: 11 residues. Written as DNA, the CDR3 is TGTGCCTGGGGACCTGGAAACACCATATATTTT. Encoded protein: CAWGPGNTIYF. Full variable domain (remainder filled in from reference TRBV30 and TRBJ1-3): SQTIHQWPATLVQPVGSPLSLECTVEGTSNPNLYWYRQAAGRGLQLLFYSVGIGQISSEVPQNLSASRPQDRQFILSSKKLLLSDSGFYLCAWGPGNTIYFGEGSWLTVV.

V usage is TRBV27 and J usage is TRBJ1-1; TRBD1 matches at 12 bases. CDR1 is MNHEY, CDR2 SMNVEV, per germline (reference sequence). This CDR3 has 18 residues. V dropped 3 bases and J dropped 4; count of bases not matched to a gene: 12. The CDR3 protein is CASSFFPPGQGAGTEAFF. CDR3 DNA sequence: TGTGCCAGCAGTTTTTTCCCCCCGGGACAGGGGGCTGGCACTGAAGCTTTCTTT.

This sequence joins TRBV9 and TRBJ1-1, with a possible D match to TRBD1 (5 bases). V gave up 0 bases and J gave up 8 bases, with 11 bases separating them. Germline V CDR1 and CDR2: SGDLS, YYNGEE. The CDR3 is made up of 13 amino acids. The CDR3 sequence: CASSVAMEGEAFF. DNA of the CDR3: TGTGCCAGCAGCGTAGCTATGGAGGGGGAAGCTTTCTTT.